The source of this TCR beta chain is a study of blood T cell repertoires in COVID-19. Overall study context: Sites in the United States, Italy and Spain provided acute and convalescent COVID-19 samples. T cells, B-cell-depleted T cells, or PBMCs provided the cDNA or gDNA that served as material.

As processed by the authors: Amplified reference gene primers provided the basis for estimating nucleated cell counts. TCRdb keeps only in-frame clones here, not all; method: immunoSEQ multiplex PCR. V and J calls and clone size are as listed in that table; D and trimming were resolved from the DNA. The data hold about 110,000 clones, with just over 70% observed a single time. V shed 6 bases and J shed 2 bases, with 5 bases lying between them. The CDR3 spans 12 residues. The genes are TRBV12-3 or TRBV12-4 and TRBJ2-1; D gene unclear. This receptor was identified in a human donor with acute or convalescent COVID-19. The donor label of this sample is uncertain. Sample: peripheral blood. The CDR3 spells CASRAAYNEQFF. The CDR3 DNA reads TGTGCCAGCAGAGCTGCCTACAATGAGCAGTTCTTC.